This T cell receptor (beta chain) was documented in a study of T cells after posttransplantation cyclophosphamide. Sequencing was performed with immunoSEQ multiplex PCR; in TCRdb, only in-frame clones are kept and a portion is missing. Sampling found roughly 13,000 clones, none seen once. This clone was seen only a few times. The CDR3 extends over 14 amino acids. With 4 bases removed from V and 5 bases from J, the gap between germline ends came to 15 bases. Germline CDR1 and CDR2: SGDLS and YYNGEE. Cyclophosphamide on days +3 and +4 followed busulfan-fludarabine conditioning and a marrow graft. The rearrangement links TRBV9 to TRBJ2-5; D possibly corresponds to TRBD1 (6 bases). The TCR originated in a female patient aged 35-55 years who received an allogeneic stem cell transplant from a related donor, was CMV-positive, and had no GVHD. Some T cells may be supplied by the graft donor. This specimen was PBMCs, taken 950 to 1,200 days after allogeneic stem cell transplant with posttransplant cyclophosphamide. The CDR3 protein is CASSLERGMETQYF. DNA of the CDR3: TGTGCCAGCAGCCTAGAAAGGGGGATGGAGACCCAGTACTTC. Complete variable domain (other parts from reference TRBV9 and TRBJ2-5): DSGVTQTPKHLITATGQRVTLRCSPRSGDLSVYWYQQSLDQGLQFLIQYYNGEERAKGNILERFSAQQFPDLHSELNLSSLELGDSALYFCASSLERGMETQYFGPGTRLLVL.